The 31 T cell receptor beta chains listed next were all sequenced from one sample in a study of T cell repertoires in cytomegalovirus infection. In TCRdb, the reads were re-called with MiXCR into one record per CDR3 protein. The table includes some 590,000 distinct CDR3 sequences, 40% detected once. These TCRs are of unknown antigen specificity. The sequenced sample was cultured PBMCs, obtained from culture after CMV antigen stimulation. These receptors came from a human donor in good health (CMV status not recorded). Some clones in this sample may be carry-over from other donors' samples.

The J gene is TRBJ2-5, the V gene TRBV5-1, with TRBD1 identical over 8 bases. The CDR3 covers 16 residues. Germline loops: CDR1 SGHRS, CDR2 YFSETQ. V lost 2 bases to trimming and J lost 5 bases; unmatched junction nucleotides: 11. The CDR3 nucleotides read TGCGCCAGCAGCTTCAAAACCAGGGGGCTCGGGGAGACCCAGTACTTC. Protein sequence: CASSFKTRGLGETQYF. Variable domain in full (rest from reference TRBV5-1 and TRBJ2-5): KAGVTQTPRYLIKTRGQQVTLSCSPISGHRSVSWYQQTPGQGLQFLFEYFSETQRNKGNFPGRFSGRQFSNSRSEMNVSTLELGDSALYLCASSFKTRGLGETQYFGPGTRLLVL.

This clonotype came up a few times. This chain joins TRBV5-4 and TRBJ2-6; D not resolved. This CDR3 region has 15 residues. Germline-derived CDR1 and CDR2 are SGHNT and YYREEE (reference sequence). Trimming took 4 bases from V and 4 from J, leaving 12 bases between them. CDR3: CASSAWTPGANVLTF. CDR3 nucleotides: TGTGCCAGCAGCGCTTGGACCCCGGGGGCCAACGTCCTGACTTTC.

The table lists this clonotype with a few counts. The J gene is TRBJ2-3, the V gene TRBV6-5; D may be TRBD1 (6 bases). V was pared by 0 bases and J by 3 bases, with 7 bases between. This CDR3 contains 14 residues. Germline lookup yields CDR1 MNHEY and CDR2 SVGAGI. Written as DNA, the CDR3 is TGTGCCAGCAGTTACTCGGGGGCGACAGATACGCAGTATTTT. Residues: CASSYSGATDTQYF.

This rearrangement joins TRBV12-3 or TRBV12-4 to TRBJ2-2; 10 nucleotides match TRBD1. The CDR3 is made up of 16 amino acids. Trimming at V came to 1 base and at J to 6 bases, leaving 5 bases not matched to a gene. DNA for the CDR3: TGTGCCAGCAGTTTAGGACGGGACAGGGGAGCCGGGGAGCTGTTTTTT. Its translation: CASSLGRDRGAGELFF.

The chain joins TRBV7-6 to TRBJ2-5; the D is unclear. Germline V gene data show CDR1 as SGHVS and CDR2 as FNYEAQ. The CDR3 has 15 amino acids. V lost 0 bases and J lost 7, with 15 bases in between. In nucleotides, the CDR3 is TGTGCCAGCAGCTTAGCCGGACGATCGGTGGGGACCCAGTACTTC. It translates to CASSLAGRSVGTQYF.

This clonotype came up a few times. The genes are TRBV7-6 and TRBJ1-6, with TRBD1 matching over 10 bases. The CDR3 covers 17 residues. Trimming at V came to 5 bases and at J to 1 base, leaving 5 bases not matched to a gene. The germline V gene encodes CDR1 SGHVS and CDR2 FNYEAQ. This CDR3 reads CASSRGQGVSYNSPLHF. CDR3 nucleotide sequence: TGTGCCAGCAGCCGCGGACAGGGGGTGTCCTATAATTCACCCCTCCACTTT.

The CDR3 DNA is TGTGCCATCAGTGAGTCGGCTGATATCGGGGAGCTGTTTTTT. Its protein product is CAISESADIGELFF. The V gene is TRBV10-3, the J gene TRBJ2-2; D uncertain. CDR3 length: 14 residues. Between the trimmed V and J ends, which lost 0 bases and 7 bases, there was a span of 9 bases. The germline V gene encodes CDR1 ENHRY and CDR2 SYGVKD.

This clonotype has more than one count but fewer than ten. The rearrangement links TRBV27 to TRBJ1-5; 9 bases align to TRBD1. This CDR3 has 15 amino acids. Looked up from germline, CDR1 is MNHEY and CDR2 is SMNVEV (reference sequence). Trimming cost V 6 bases and J 5 bases; bases outside gene matches: 8. The CDR3 spells CASSLSGDRDQPQHF. The CDR3 region has the DNA TGTGCCAGCAGCCTCTCGGGGGACAGGGATCAGCCCCAGCATTTT.

This clonotype was seen a few times. The chain recombines TRBV12-3 or TRBV12-4 with TRBJ2-2; D possibly matches TRBD1 or TRBD2 (7 bases each). This CDR3 has 16 amino acids. V was clipped by 10 bases and J by 5 bases, with 23 bases between them. The CDR3 DNA follows: TGTGCCACCACCCAGGGGGGGTCGCTAGGGACCGGGGAGCTGTTTTTT. Translation: CATTQGGSLGTGELFF.

This clonotype was seen a few times. The chain recombines TRBV6-5 with TRBJ1-2; D is unresolved. Germline V gene data show CDR1 as MNHEY and CDR2 as SVGAGI. There are 15 residues in the CDR3. V was trimmed by 2 bases and J by 2 bases, leaving 12 bases between them. The DNA of the CDR3 is TGTGCCAGCAGTTACGGTCCGGGAATAAACTATGGCTACACCTTC. Its protein product is CASSYGPGINYGYTF.

The CDR3 reads CASSLARTGKNEKLFF. DNA for the CDR3: TGTGCCAGCAGCTTAGCCCGGACAGGGAAAAATGAAAAACTGTTTTTT. The J gene is TRBJ1-4, the V gene TRBV7-2, with 8 bases aligning to TRBD1. The CDR3 spans 16 residues. CDR1 SGHTA and CDR2 FQGNSA come from the germline V gene. V gave up 0 bases and J gave up 5 bases; unmatched junction bases: 5.

The genes are TRBV20-1 and TRBJ1-1; D is unresolved. Trimming shortened V by 6 bases and J by 2 bases, and 16 bases separated the two germline ends. The CDR3 spans 14 residues. Germline CDR1 is DFQATT and CDR2 is SNEGSKA (reference sequence). CDR3: CSALFRRSNTEAFF. DNA for the CDR3: TGCAGTGCCCTATTTCGGCGGTCTAACACTGAAGCTTTCTTT.

The rearrangement links TRBV10-3 to TRBJ1-2; 7 nucleotides align to TRBD1. Germline CDR1 is ENHRY and CDR2 is SYGVKD. The junction had 6 bases not matched to a gene; V was cut back by 5 bases and J by 3 bases. The CDR3 extends over 14 amino acids. CDR3: CAISKKGTDYGYTF. CDR3 sequence (DNA): TGTGCCATCAGTAAAAAGGGGACAGACTATGGCTACACCTTC.

V is TRBV7-9 and J is TRBJ1-4; no clear D gene. The CDR3 has 14 residues. Germline assignment: CDR1 SEHNR and CDR2 FQNEAQ (reference sequence). V was trimmed by 4 bases and J by 13 bases, leaving 19 bases between them. CDR3 bases: TGTGCCAGCAGCTCTCGGGATGCTGAAAGTGGACTGTTTTTT. It yields the protein CASSSRDAESGLFF. Supplemented by reference TRBV7-9 and TRBJ1-4, the full variable domain reads DTGVSQNPRHKITKRGQNVTFRCDPISEHNRLYWYRQTLGQGPEFLTYFQNEAQLEKSRLLSDRFSAERPKGSFSTLEIQRTEQGDSAMYLCASSSRDAESGLFFGSGTQLSVL.

This clonotype was seen only a few times. The chain has TRBV11-2 and TRBJ2-3, with unresolved D. Per germline, CDR1 SGHAT and CDR2 FQNNGV. The CDR3 has 11 amino acids. Trimming shortened V by 8 bases and J by 6 bases, and 9 bases separated the two germline ends. The CDR3 nucleotides read TGTGCCAGCGCTGTCCGGGATACGCAGTATTTT. Translating gives CASAVRDTQYF.

The J gene is TRBJ1-4, the V gene TRBV12-3 or TRBV12-4, with D perhaps matching TRBD1 (5 bases). The CDR3 sequence is 15 residues long. V was pared by 6 bases and J by 5 bases, with 16 bases between. DNA for the CDR3: TGTGCCAGCAGCCCCCGGCCAGGGCCAAATGAAAAACTGTTTTTT. This sequence encodes CASSPRPGPNEKLFF.

The rearrangement joins TRBV6-6 to TRBJ2-1; TRBD2 matches at 10 bases. This CDR3 has 19 amino acids. CDR1 and CDR2 from the germline V gene are MNHNY and SVGAGI (reference sequence). Losses at the gene ends were 2 bases for V and 8 bases for J; bases not matched to a gene: 18. CDR3 nucleotides: TGTGCCAGCAGTTACCGTCCGGCGTCAGCGGGAGGGCCTGAGGATGAGCAGTTCTTC. Translated, it gives CASSYRPASAGGPEDEQFF.

This clonotype was counted only a few times. The CDR3, as DNA: TGTGCCAGCAGCATACGCGGGAGGACGGGCACCGGGGAGCTGTTTTTT. Protein product: CASSIRGRTGTGELFF. V is TRBV5-4 and J is TRBJ2-2, with 8 bases that match TRBD2. The ends lost 4 bases at V and 4 bases at J; junction bases unmatched: 9. This CDR3 is 16 amino acids long. The germline CDR1 and CDR2 sequences are SGHNT and YYREEE (reference sequence).

This clonotype was recorded many times. The chain links TRBV7-2 to TRBJ1-4; tentatively, D is TRBD1 (6 bases). CDR1 SGHTA and CDR2 FQGNSA come from the germline V gene. Between the trimmed V and J ends, which lost 5 bases and 7 bases, there was a span of 14 bases. The CDR3 loop spans 14 amino acids. The CDR3 protein is CASSRKQGFEKLFF. The CDR3 region has the DNA TGTGCCAGCAGCCGTAAACAGGGTTTTGAAAAACTGTTTTTT.

Only one count was recorded for this clonotype. The gene calls are TRBV10-3 and TRBJ2-7, with D tentatively TRBD2 (5 bases). V was trimmed by 10 bases and J by 0 bases, leaving 16 bases between them. The CDR3 is made up of 14 amino acids. The germline V gene encodes CDR1 ENHRY and CDR2 SYGVKD. The chain's CDR3 is CATFPGESSYEQYF. CDR3 bases: TGTGCCACCTTTCCCGGGGAAAGCTCCTACGAGCAGTACTTC.

In its sample, this clonotype was seen a few times. The chain carries TRBV6-1 and TRBJ2-5; D may be TRBD1 (6 bases). The CDR3 runs 16 residues. Per the germline V gene, CDR1 is MNHNS and CDR2 is SASEGT. Trimming took off 7 bases at V and 2 bases at J, with 20 bases between the two ends. As DNA, the CDR3 is TGTGCCAGCATTATCATGGGGGCCCTCTTTCAAGAGACCCAGTACTTC. Translating gives CASIIMGALFQETQYF.

This clonotype was counted between two and nine times. J is TRBJ2-7 and V is TRBV5-1, with 9 bases aligning to TRBD2. CDR3 length equals 16 residues. The germline V gene encodes CDR1 SGHRS and CDR2 YFSETQ. V gave up 0 bases and J gave up 4 bases; unmatched junction bases: 8. The CDR3 DNA sequence: TGCGCCAGCAGCTTGGCTCCAGCGGGAGGAGAATACGAGCAGTACTTC. Amino acids: CASSLAPAGGEYEQYF.

J is TRBJ1-4 and V is TRBV12-3 or TRBV12-4; TRBD1 aligns across 8 bases. V lost 2 bases, J lost 7 bases, and 6 bases stayed unmatched. CDR3 length: 15 residues. DNA for the CDR3: TGTGCCAGCAGTTTATCACAGGGGGGGATTGAAAAACTGTTTTTT. This gives the protein CASSLSQGGIEKLFF.

This clonotype was counted once. The V call is TRBV12-3 or TRBV12-4, the J call TRBJ1-2; D is possibly TRBD1 (5 bases). The germline V and J ends were trimmed by 6 bases and 4 bases, with 18 bases remaining between them. The CDR3 length is 15 residues. The CDR3 DNA reads TGTGCCAGCAGCCCTGGACACCTGGCCGCCTATGGCTACACCTTC. It is translated as CASSPGHLAAYGYTF.

This clonotype was seen more than once but under ten times. The rearrangement links TRBV12-3 or TRBV12-4 to TRBJ2-7; D perhaps matches TRBD2 (6 bases). The ends were cut back, 5 bases at V and 5 bases at J, with 16 bases in the middle. The CDR3 has 14 residues. The CDR3 bases are TGTGCCAGCAGTGAGGACTACGCGCGTGACGAGCAGTACTTC. This gives the protein CASSEDYARDEQYF.

The chain employs TRBV12-3 or TRBV12-4 and TRBJ2-7; D gene unclear. The CDR3 loop spans 13 amino acids. Trimming stripped 6 bases from V and 6 bases from J, with 15 bases between. CDR3 amino acids: CASSPPGLVEQYF. CDR3 nucleotides: TGTGCCAGCAGCCCGCCCGGCCTAGTCGAGCAGTACTTC.

This clonotype was seen more than once but under ten times. The chain employs TRBV11-2 and TRBJ2-3; D gene unclear. Germline V gene data show CDR1 as SGHAT and CDR2 as FQNNGV. The CDR3 has 17 residues. V was cut by 0 bases and J by 1 base, with 14 bases left in between. CDR3 sequence (DNA): TGTGCCAGCAGCTTAGACCTCCTCAGTACGGGCACAGATACGCAGTATTTT. The encoded protein is CASSLDLLSTGTDTQYF.

This chain uses TRBV6-2 or TRBV6-3 with TRBJ2-5, with D unresolved. V lost 6 bases to trimming and J lost 1 base, with 15 bases between them. The CDR3 extends over 15 amino acids. Germline-derived CDR1 and CDR2 are MNHEY and SVGEGT. The chain's CDR3 is CASRKPAGGQETQYF. DNA of the CDR3: TGTGCCAGCAGGAAGCCTGCTGGTGGCCAAGAGACCCAGTACTTC.

This chain links TRBV11-2 with TRBJ2-4; no definite D call. CDR1 is SGHAT and CDR2 is FQNNGV in the germline V gene. V lost 5 bases and J lost 1, with 15 bases in between. The CDR3 spans 16 residues. In DNA form, the CDR3 reads TGTGCCAGCAGCCAAGTTACCACTTGGGCCAAAAACATTCAGTACTTC. This codes for CASSQVTTWAKNIQYF.

V usage is TRBV18 and J usage is TRBJ2-2; possibly TRBD1 for D (5 bases). The CDR3 has 16 residues. Germline values: CDR1 KGHSH, CDR2 LQKENI. The V end lost 6 bases, the J end lost 4 bases, and 18 bases lay between the germline ends. The CDR3 sequence is CASSQGVISVTGELFF. The CDR3 nucleotides read TGTGCCAGCTCGCAAGGGGTCATTTCAGTCACCGGGGAGCTGTTTTTT. Complete variable domain (other parts from reference TRBV18 and TRBJ2-2): NAGVMQNPRHLVRRRGQEARLRCSPMKGHSHVYWYRQLPEEGLKFMVYLQKENIIDESGMPKERFSAEFPKEGPSILRIQQVVRGDSAAYFCASSQGVISVTGELFFGEGSRLTVL.

This chain joins TRBV6-2 or TRBV6-3 and TRBJ2-1; D not resolved. There are 15 residues in the CDR3. Looked up from germline, CDR1 is MNHEY and CDR2 is SVGEGT. With 0 bases removed from V and 8 bases from J, the gap between germline ends came to 14 bases. The CDR3 region has the DNA TGTGCCAGCAGTTACTCGGGTACTTCAAGTGATGAGCAGTTCTTC. Its translation is CASSYSGTSSDEQFF.